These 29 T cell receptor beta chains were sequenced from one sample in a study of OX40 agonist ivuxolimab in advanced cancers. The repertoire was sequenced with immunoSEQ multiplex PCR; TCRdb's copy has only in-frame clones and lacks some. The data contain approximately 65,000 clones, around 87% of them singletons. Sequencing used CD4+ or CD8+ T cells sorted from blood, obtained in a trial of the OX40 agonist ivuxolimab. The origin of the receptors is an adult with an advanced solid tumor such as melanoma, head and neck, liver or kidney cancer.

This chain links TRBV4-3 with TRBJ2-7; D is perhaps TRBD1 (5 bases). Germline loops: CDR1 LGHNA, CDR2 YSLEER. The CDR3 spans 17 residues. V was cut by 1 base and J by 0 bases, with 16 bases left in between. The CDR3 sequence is CASSQVSTGASSYEQYF. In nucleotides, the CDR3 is TGCGCCAGCAGCCAAGTTTCCACAGGTGCTAGCTCCTACGAGCAGTACTTC.

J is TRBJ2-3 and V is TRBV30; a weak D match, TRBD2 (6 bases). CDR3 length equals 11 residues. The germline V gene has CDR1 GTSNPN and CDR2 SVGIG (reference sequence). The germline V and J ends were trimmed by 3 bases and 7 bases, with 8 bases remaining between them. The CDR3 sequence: CAWRAGNTQYF. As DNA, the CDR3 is TGTGCCTGGAGGGCGGGGAATACGCAGTATTTT.

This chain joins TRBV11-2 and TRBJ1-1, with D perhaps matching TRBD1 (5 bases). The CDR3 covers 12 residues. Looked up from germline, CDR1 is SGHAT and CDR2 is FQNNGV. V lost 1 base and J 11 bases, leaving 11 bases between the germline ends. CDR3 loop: CASSLVAEGAFF. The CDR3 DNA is TGTGCCAGCAGCTTAGTGGCCGAGGGGGCTTTCTTT.

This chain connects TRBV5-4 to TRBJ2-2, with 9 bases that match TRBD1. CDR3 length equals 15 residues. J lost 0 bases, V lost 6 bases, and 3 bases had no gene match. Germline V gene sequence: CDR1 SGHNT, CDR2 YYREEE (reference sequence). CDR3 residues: CASTRDRANTGELFF. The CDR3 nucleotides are TGTGCCAGCACCCGGGACAGGGCGAACACCGGGGAGCTGTTTTTT.

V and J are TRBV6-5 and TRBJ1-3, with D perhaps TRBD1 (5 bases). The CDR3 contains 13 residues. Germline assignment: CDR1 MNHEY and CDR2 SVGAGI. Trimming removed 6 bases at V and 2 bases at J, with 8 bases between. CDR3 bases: TGTGCCAGCAGCTCGGGACCTGGAAACACCATATATTTT. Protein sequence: CASSSGPGNTIYF.

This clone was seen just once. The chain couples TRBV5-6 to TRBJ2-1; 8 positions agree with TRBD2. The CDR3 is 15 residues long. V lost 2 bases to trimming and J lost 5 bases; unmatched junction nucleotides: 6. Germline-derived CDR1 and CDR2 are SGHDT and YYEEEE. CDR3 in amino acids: CASSFKERGNNEQFF. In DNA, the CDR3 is TGTGCCAGCAGCTTCAAAGAGCGGGGGAACAATGAGCAGTTCTTC. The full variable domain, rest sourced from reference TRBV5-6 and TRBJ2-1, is DAGVTQSPTHLIKTRGQQVTLRCSPKSGHDTVSWYQQALGQGPQFIFQYYEEEERQRGNFPDRFSGHQFPNYSSELNVNALLLGDSALYLCASSFKERGNNEQFFGPGTRLTVL.

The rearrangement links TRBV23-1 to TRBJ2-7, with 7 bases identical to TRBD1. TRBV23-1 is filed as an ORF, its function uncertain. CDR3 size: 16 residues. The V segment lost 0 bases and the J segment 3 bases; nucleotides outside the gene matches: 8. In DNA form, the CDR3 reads TGCGCCAGCAGTCAATCTTCAGGGGGAAGAGGCTACGAGCAGTACTTC. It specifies CASSQSSGGRGYEQYF.

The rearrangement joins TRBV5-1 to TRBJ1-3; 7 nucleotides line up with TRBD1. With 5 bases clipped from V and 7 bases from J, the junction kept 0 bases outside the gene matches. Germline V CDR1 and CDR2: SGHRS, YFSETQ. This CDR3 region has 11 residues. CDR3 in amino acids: CASRQGNTIYF. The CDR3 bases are TGCGCCAGCAGACAGGGGAACACCATATATTTT.

CDR3 loop: CASSLESGMETQYF. In nucleotides, the CDR3 is TGTGCCAGCAGCTTAGAGTCTGGGATGGAGACCCAGTACTTC. V is TRBV11-2 and J is TRBJ2-5; no reliable D call. The V gene lost 0 bases and the J gene lost 5 bases, with 10 bases spanning the gap. CDR3 size: 14 residues. The germline gives CDR1 SGHAT, CDR2 FQNNGV.

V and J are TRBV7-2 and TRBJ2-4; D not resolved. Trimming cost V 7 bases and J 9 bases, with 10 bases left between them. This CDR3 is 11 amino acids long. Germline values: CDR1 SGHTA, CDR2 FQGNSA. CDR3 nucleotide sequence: TGTGCCAGCATGAGGTCGGGCATTCAGTACTTC. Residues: CASMRSGIQYF.

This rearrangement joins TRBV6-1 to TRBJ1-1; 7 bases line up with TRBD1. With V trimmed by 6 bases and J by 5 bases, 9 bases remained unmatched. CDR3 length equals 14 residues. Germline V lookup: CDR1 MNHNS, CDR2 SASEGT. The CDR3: CASRPNRGGTEAFF. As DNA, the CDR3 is TGTGCCAGCAGACCGAACAGGGGCGGGACTGAAGCTTTCTTT.

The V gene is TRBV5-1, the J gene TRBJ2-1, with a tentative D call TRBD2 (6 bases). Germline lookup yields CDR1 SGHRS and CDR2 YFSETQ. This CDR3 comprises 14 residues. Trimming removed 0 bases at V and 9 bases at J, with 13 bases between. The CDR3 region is CASSLVGTGLEQFF. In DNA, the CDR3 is TGCGCCAGCAGCTTGGTCGGGACTGGTCTTGAGCAGTTCTTC.

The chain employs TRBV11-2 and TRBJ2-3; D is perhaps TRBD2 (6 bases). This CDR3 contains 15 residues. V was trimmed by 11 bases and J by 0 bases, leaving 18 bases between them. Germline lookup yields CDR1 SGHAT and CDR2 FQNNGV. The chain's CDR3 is CASNGGLQSTDTQYF. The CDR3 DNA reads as TGTGCCTCGAACGGGGGACTCCAAAGCACAGATACGCAGTATTTT. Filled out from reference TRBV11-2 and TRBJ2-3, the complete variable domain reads EAGVAQSPRYKIIEKRQSVAFWCNPISGHATLYWYQQILGQGPKLLIQFQNNGVVDDSQLPKDRFSAERLKGVDSTLKIQPAKLEDSAVYLCASNGGLQSTDTQYFGPGTRLTVL.

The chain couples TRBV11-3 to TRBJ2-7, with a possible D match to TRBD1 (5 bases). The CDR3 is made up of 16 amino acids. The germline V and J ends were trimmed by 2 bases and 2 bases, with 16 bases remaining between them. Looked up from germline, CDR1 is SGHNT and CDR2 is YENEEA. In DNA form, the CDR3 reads TGTGCCAGCAGCTTACCGCAAGGGGCGTACACCTACGAGCAGTACTTC. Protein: CASSLPQGAYTYEQYF. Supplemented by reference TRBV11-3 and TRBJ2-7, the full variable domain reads EAGVVQSPRYKIIEKKQPVAFWCNPISGHNTLYWYLQNLGQGPELLIRYENEEAVDDSQLPKDRFSAERLKGVDSTLKIQPAELGDSAVYLCASSLPQGAYTYEQYFGPGTRLTVT.

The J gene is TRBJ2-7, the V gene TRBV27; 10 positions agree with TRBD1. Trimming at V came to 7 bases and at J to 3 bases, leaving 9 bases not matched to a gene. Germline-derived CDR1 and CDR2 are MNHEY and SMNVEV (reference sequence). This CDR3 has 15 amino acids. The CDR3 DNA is TGTGCCAGCACCCCCGCGGGACAGGGGCGCTACGAGCAGTACTTC. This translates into CASTPAGQGRYEQYF.

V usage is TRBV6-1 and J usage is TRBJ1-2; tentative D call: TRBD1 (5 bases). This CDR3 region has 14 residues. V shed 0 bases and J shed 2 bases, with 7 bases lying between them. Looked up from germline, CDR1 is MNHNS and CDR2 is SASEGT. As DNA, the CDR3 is TGTGCCAGCAGTGAAGCGGGGACCAACTATGGCTACACCTTC. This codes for CASSEAGTNYGYTF.

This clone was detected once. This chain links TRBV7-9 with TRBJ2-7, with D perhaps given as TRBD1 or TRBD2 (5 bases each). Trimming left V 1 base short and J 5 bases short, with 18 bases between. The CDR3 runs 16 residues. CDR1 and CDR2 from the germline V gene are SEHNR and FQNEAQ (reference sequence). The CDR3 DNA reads TGTGCCAGCAGCTTAGGGTGGGACCGAGTCCAGGACGAGCAGTACTTC. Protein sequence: CASSLGWDRVQDEQYF.

CDR3 DNA sequence: TGCGCCAGCAGCCGAGGAACTGGACATGGCGAAGCTTTCTTT. Its translation is CASSRGTGHGEAFF. The rearrangement joins TRBV4-3 to TRBJ1-1; tentatively, D is TRBD1 (5 bases). Trimming removed 4 bases from V and 8 bases from J, with 17 bases in between. This CDR3 is 14 amino acids long. Germline CDR1 is LGHNA and CDR2 is YSLEER.

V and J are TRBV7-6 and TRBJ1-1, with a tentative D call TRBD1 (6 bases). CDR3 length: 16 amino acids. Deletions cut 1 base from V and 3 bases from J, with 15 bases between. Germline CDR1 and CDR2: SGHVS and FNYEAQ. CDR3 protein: CASSLGTGRRDTEAFF. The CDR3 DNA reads TGTGCCAGCAGCTTAGGTACAGGGAGGCGCGACACTGAAGCTTTCTTT.

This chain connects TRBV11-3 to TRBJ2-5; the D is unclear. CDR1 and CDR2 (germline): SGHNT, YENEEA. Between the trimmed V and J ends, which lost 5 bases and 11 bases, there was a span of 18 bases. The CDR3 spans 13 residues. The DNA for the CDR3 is TGTGCCAGCAGCCTAAAGGTGGGCGGAGAGCAGTACTTC. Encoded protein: CASSLKVGGEQYF.

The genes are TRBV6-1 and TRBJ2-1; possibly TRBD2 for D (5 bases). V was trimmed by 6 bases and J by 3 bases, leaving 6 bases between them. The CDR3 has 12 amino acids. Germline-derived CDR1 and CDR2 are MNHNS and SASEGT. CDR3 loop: CASSRDYNEQFF. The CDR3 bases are TGTGCCAGCAGCCGGGACTACAATGAGCAGTTCTTC.

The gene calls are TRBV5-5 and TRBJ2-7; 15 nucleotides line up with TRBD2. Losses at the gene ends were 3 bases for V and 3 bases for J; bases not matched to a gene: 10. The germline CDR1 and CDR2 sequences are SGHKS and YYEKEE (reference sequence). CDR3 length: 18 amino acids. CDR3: CASSSWTSGGAWYYEQYF. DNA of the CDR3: TGTGCCAGCAGCTCCTGGACTAGCGGGGGGGCCTGGTACTACGAGCAGTACTTC.

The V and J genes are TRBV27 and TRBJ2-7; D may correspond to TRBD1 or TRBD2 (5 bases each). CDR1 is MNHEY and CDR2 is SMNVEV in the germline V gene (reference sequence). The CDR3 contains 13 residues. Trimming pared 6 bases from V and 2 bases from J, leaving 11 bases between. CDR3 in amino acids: CASSPGGAYEQYF. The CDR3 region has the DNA TGTGCCAGCAGCCCTGGGGGAGCCTACGAGCAGTACTTC.

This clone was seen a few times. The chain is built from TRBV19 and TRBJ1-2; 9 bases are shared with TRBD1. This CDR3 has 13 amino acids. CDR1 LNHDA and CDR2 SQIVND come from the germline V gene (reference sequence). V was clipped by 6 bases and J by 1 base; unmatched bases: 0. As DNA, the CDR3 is TGTGCCAGTAGGGACAGGGGTAACTATGGCTACACCTTC. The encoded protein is CASRDRGNYGYTF.

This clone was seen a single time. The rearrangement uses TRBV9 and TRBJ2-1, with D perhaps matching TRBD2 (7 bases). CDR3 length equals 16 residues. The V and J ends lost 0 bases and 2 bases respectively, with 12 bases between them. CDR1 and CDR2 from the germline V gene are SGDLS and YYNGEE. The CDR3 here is CASSVGGGPTYNEQFF. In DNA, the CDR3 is TGTGCCAGCAGCGTAGGGGGGGGCCCTACCTACAATGAGCAGTTCTTC.

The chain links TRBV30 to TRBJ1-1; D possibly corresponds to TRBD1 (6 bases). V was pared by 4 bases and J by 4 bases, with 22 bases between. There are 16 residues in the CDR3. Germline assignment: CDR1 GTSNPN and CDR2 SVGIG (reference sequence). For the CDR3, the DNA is TGTGCCTGGACCTCGAACAGGGCTTTGGGGAGCACTGAAGCTTTCTTT. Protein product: CAWTSNRALGSTEAFF.

CDR3 sequence (DNA): TGTGCTAGTGGTTTAGCACTGACAGGACTAGCATACGAGCAGTACTTC. It codes for CASGLALTGLAYEQYF. V usage is TRBV12-5 and J usage is TRBJ2-7; 8 nucleotides agree with TRBD2. The CDR3 is 16 amino acids. V trimming: 3 bases; J trimming: 4 bases; junction bases outside the gene matches: 11. CDR1 and CDR2 from the germline V gene are LGHNT and FRNRAP.

CDR3 nucleotide sequence: TGCGCCAGCAGTGAGTACGGGCCTGGGGGAGGAGGCCCTGAAGCTTTCTTT. Amino acid sequence: CASSEYGPGGGGPEAFF. V and J are TRBV10-1 and TRBJ1-1; weak D call: TRBD1 (5 bases). Per the germline V gene, CDR1 is WNHNN and CDR2 is SYGVQD (reference sequence). V lost 1 base and J 6 bases, leaving 21 bases between the germline ends. This CDR3 contains 17 residues.

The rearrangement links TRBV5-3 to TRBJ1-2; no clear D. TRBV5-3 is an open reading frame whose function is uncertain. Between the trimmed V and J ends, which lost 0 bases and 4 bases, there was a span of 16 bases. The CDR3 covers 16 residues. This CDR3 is CARSLAEGGSVYGYTF. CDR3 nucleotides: TGTGCCAGAAGCTTGGCCGAAGGAGGTAGTGTCTATGGCTACACCTTC.